Below are 18 T cell receptor beta chains sequenced from a single sample in a study of T cell changes during pregnancy in multiple sclerosis. The table came from immunoSEQ multiplex PCR; TCRdb's copy has only in-frame clones and leaves some out. The sample gives about 61,000 clones, roughly 90% of which show up once; approximately 3% is in the top ten. This specimen consisted of peripheral blood, obtained in the first trimester of pregnancy. These receptors all come from a female donor in good health, enrolled as a control in a pregnancy study.

V and J are TRBV6-5 and TRBJ1-2; weak D call: TRBD1 (6 bases). The CDR3 covers 13 residues. V gave up 5 bases and J gave up 8 bases, with 15 bases separating them. Looked up from germline, CDR1 is MNHEY and CDR2 is SVGAGI. The CDR3 DNA sequence: TGTGCCAGCAGTAGAGGGGGAGTAATCGGCTACACCTTC. Protein sequence: CASSRGGVIGYTF.

V gene TRBV6-1 combines with J gene TRBJ2-3; 7 bases agree with TRBD2. This CDR3 spans 12 amino acids. With V trimmed by 6 bases and J by 6 bases, 3 bases remained unmatched. The germline gives CDR1 MNHNS, CDR2 SASEGT. CDR3 sequence: CASRGEGDTQYF. CDR3 bases: TGTGCCAGCAGGGGGGAGGGGGATACGCAGTATTTT.

The chain couples TRBV5-1 to TRBJ2-2, with D perhaps matching TRBD1 (6 bases). The CDR3 is 14 amino acids. V was cut by 2 bases and J by 5 bases, with 10 bases left in between. Germline V gene lookup returns CDR1 SGHRS and CDR2 YFSETQ. The CDR3 sequence: CASSFFGQTGELFF. The CDR3 DNA sequence: TGCGCCAGCAGCTTCTTCGGACAGACCGGGGAGCTGTTTTTT.

The chain recombines TRBV6-5 with TRBJ2-7; tentative D call: TRBD2 (6 bases). V was pared by 0 bases and J by 0 bases, with 9 bases between. CDR1 and CDR2 (germline): MNHEY, SVGAGI. The length of the CDR3 is 15 residues. DNA for the CDR3: TGTGCCAGCAGTTACTCAGGCGGGGCCTCCTACGAGCAGTACTTC. It translates to CASSYSGGASYEQYF.

This sequence joins TRBV11-2 and TRBJ2-1, with D maybe TRBD1 (5 bases). The germline CDR1 and CDR2 sequences are SGHAT and FQNNGV. The V end was cut by 2 bases, the J end by 6 bases, with 14 bases between. The CDR3 contains 15 residues. CDR3 region: CASSLIGAWGNEQFF. DNA of the CDR3: TGTGCCAGCAGCTTAATAGGGGCGTGGGGCAATGAGCAGTTCTTC.

This chain uses TRBV5-5 with TRBJ2-2, with 11 bases identical to TRBD2. Germline CDR1 and CDR2: SGHKS and YYEKEE (reference sequence). The V segment lost 0 bases and the J segment 3 bases; nucleotides outside the gene matches: 1. This CDR3 spans 16 amino acids. This CDR3 is CASSLELAGDTGELFF. CDR3 nucleotide sequence: TGTGCCAGCAGCTTGGAACTAGCGGGAGACACCGGGGAGCTGTTTTTT.

V usage is TRBV6-1 and J usage is TRBJ2-3; D is possibly TRBD1 (5 bases). CDR3 length equals 14 residues. The germline CDR1 and CDR2 sequences are MNHNS and SASEGT. Trimming removed 2 bases from V and 0 bases from J, with 6 bases in between. The CDR3: CASSERGSTDTQYF. In DNA form, the CDR3 reads TGTGCCAGCAGTGAAAGGGGAAGCACAGATACGCAGTATTTT.

The J gene is TRBJ2-7, the V gene TRBV7-8; no clear D gene. CDR3 length: 17 residues. V dropped 5 bases and J dropped 2 bases, with 22 bases sitting between them. Per germline, CDR1 SGHVS and CDR2 FQNEAQ. This CDR3 reads CASSNPEEAVTTYEQYF. In DNA form, the CDR3 reads TGTGCCAGCAGCAACCCCGAAGAGGCGGTTACAACCTACGAGCAGTACTTC.

The V and J genes are TRBV6-1 and TRBJ2-2; possibly TRBD1 for D (6 bases). The CDR3 runs to 13 residues. The germline V gene encodes CDR1 MNHNS and CDR2 SASEGT. V was cut by 8 bases and J by 2 bases, with 9 bases left in between. The chain's CDR3 is CASGTFNTGELFF. The CDR3 DNA reads TGTGCCAGCGGGACATTCAACACCGGGGAGCTGTTTTTT.

V and J are TRBV28 and TRBJ1-4; D might be TRBD1 (5 bases). The V end lost 6 bases, the J end lost 16 bases, and 21 bases lay between the germline ends. The CDR3 covers 13 residues. CDR1 MDHEN and CDR2 SYDVKM come from the germline V gene. The CDR3: CASSPLDVLGRFF. The CDR3, as DNA: TGTGCCAGCAGCCCACTGGACGTCCTGGGGCGGTTTTTT.

This clone was seen once. The chain uses TRBV6-5 and TRBJ2-4; 8 bases agree with TRBD1. V shed 4 bases and J 3 bases; nucleotides not matched to a gene: 8. In germline, CDR1 is MNHEY, CDR2 SVGAGI. The CDR3 has 16 amino acids. CDR3 nucleotide sequence: TGTGCCAGCAGTTTCTTAGGACAGGGTGTCAAAAACATTCAGTACTTC. Amino acid sequence: CASSFLGQGVKNIQYF.

This clone was detected only a few times. The chain employs TRBV9 and TRBJ1-5; 8 bases are shared with TRBD1. Per the germline V gene, CDR1 is SGDLS and CDR2 is YYNGEE. Losses at the gene ends were 2 bases for V and 4 bases for J; bases not matched to a gene: 5. This CDR3 region has 15 residues. The CDR3 DNA is TGTGCCAGCAGCGTGGACAGGGATGGAAATCAGCCCCAGCATTTT. It yields the protein CASSVDRDGNQPQHF.

This chain joins TRBV11-3 and TRBJ2-7; TRBD2 aligns across 7 bases. Germline V lookup: CDR1 SGHNT, CDR2 YENEEA. The CDR3 totals 15 residues. J lost 5 bases, V lost 4 bases, and 11 bases had no gene match. This CDR3 reads CASSSERGGRDEQYF. DNA of the CDR3: TGTGCCAGCAGCTCGGAACGCGGGGGAAGAGACGAGCAGTACTTC.

The chain recombines TRBV5-1 with TRBJ2-7; D might be TRBD1 (6 bases). This CDR3 region has 13 residues. V was clipped by 0 bases and J by 5 bases, with 9 bases between them. CDR1 and CDR2 (germline): SGHRS, YFSETQ. The DNA for the CDR3 is TGCGCCAGCAGCTTGGGGGGGCGCGACGAGCAGTACTTC. Translated, it gives CASSLGGRDEQYF.

The chain combines TRBV6-5 with TRBJ1-1, with no clear D. The CDR3 sequence is 13 residues long. Germline CDR1 is MNHEY and CDR2 is SVGAGI. The V gene lost 6 bases and the J gene lost 10 bases, with 18 bases spanning the gap. In nucleotides, the CDR3 is TGTGCCAGCAGCCTCTGGAGGGCGGGTGTAGCTTTCTTT. This sequence encodes CASSLWRAGVAFF.

This chain connects TRBV5-6 to TRBJ2-7, with 7 bases matching TRBD2. The CDR3 consists of 17 residues. With 2 bases clipped from V and 3 bases from J, the junction kept 14 bases outside the gene matches. CDR1 and CDR2 from the germline V gene are SGHDT and YYEEEE. The CDR3 protein is CASSFRLAGAHRYEQYF. CDR3 DNA sequence: TGTGCCAGCAGCTTCAGGTTAGCGGGCGCCCACCGCTACGAGCAGTACTTC. Full variable domain (rest looked up from reference TRBV5-6 and TRBJ2-7): DAGVTQSPTHLIKTRGQQVTLRCSPKSGHDTVSWYQQALGQGPQFIFQYYEEEERQRGNFPDRFSGHQFPNYSSELNVNALLLGDSALYLCASSFRLAGAHRYEQYFGPGTRLTVT.

This clone was observed a single time. The chain employs TRBV6-1 and TRBJ2-1; 14 bases agree with TRBD2. The V gene's germline CDR1 is MNHNS and CDR2 SASEGT. This CDR3 is 15 amino acids long. The V and J ends lost 7 bases and 5 bases, in that order; junction bases with no gene match: 4. CDR3 nucleotide sequence: TGTGCCAGCACCAGACTAGCGGGAGGGCACAATGAGCAGTTCTTC. Protein sequence: CASTRLAGGHNEQFF.

The chain combines TRBV7-2 with TRBJ2-7, with 15 positions matching TRBD2. Germline lookup yields CDR1 SGHTA and CDR2 FQGNSA. J was trimmed by 1 base and V by 8 bases; bases with no gene match: 3. This CDR3 spans 15 amino acids. DNA of the CDR3: TGTGCCAGCGGACTAGCGGGGGGGACTTCCTACGAGCAGTACTTC. Translated, it gives CASGLAGGTSYEQYF.